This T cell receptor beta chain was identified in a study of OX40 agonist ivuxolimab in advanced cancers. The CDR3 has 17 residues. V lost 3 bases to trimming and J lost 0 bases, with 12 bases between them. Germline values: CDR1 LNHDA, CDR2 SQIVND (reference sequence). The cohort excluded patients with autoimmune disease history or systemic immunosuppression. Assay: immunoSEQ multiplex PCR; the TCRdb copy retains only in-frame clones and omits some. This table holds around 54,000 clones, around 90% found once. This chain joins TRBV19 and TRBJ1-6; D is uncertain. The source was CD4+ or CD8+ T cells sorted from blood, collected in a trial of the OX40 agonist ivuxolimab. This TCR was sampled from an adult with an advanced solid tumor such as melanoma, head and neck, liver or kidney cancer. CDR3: CASSIGYINSYNSPLHF. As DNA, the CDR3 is TGTGCCAGTAGTATCGGCTACATTAACTCCTATAATTCACCCCTCCACTTT.